This TCR beta chain was captured by sequencing in a study of siplizumab effects on memory and regulatory T cells (dated by TCRdb to the late 2010s). Regarding the complete study: The effect of the anti-CD2 antibody siplizumab on alloreactive T-cell subsets was examined in allogeneic mixed lymphocyte reactions constructed from human PBMCs. Summary of the overall study and its limitations: About 80-96% of proliferating CD4+ or CD8+ clones could not be given a naive or memory phenotype. Whether proliferating Tregs from siplizumab cultures actually had suppressive function was not functionally confirmed. Sequences below about 10^-5 frequency were poorly captured, so only a minor fraction of alloreactive clones could be mapped to unstimulated subsets. Siplizumab significantly lowered the cumulative frequency of alloreactive sequences that could be traced to unstimulated CD4+ memory T cells. Greater diversity appeared to be present in unstimulated naive T cells than in memory T cells, and a substantial contribution to the alloresponse seemed to be made by naive cells. Among mappable alloreactive CD4+ clones, an average Treg-derived fraction of about 69% was observed with siplizumab, compared with roughly 25% in control reactions.

Sorted unstimulated T cells and proliferating T cells recovered from mixed lymphocyte reactions were subjected to TCRbeta CDR3 sequencing. Fresh whole blood from about 9 HLA-typed healthy donors was used as the source from which PBMCs were isolated. To map where alloreactive clones came from, unstimulated CD4+ non-regulatory T cells were FACS-sorted. CDR1 and CDR2 were assigned from the germline V gene as KGHSH and LQKENI. Relative to germline, V is 1 base shorter and J is 0 bases shorter, with 6 bases between their ends. From the cysteine through the phenylalanine, the CDR3 covers 14 amino acids. Here the CDR3 DNA is all that survives: 42 bases in frame from base 1. Library creation used the immunoSEQ multiplex PCR assay. Each sample had 9 x 10^4 or so TCR templates assayed by the deep sequencing platform. Genomic DNA extracted from sorted T cells was the material used for TCRbeta CDR3 sequencing. The authors' pipeline ran thus. Clonal analysis of TCRbeta CDR3 data was done in the R programming language. Unstimulated samples were compared with post-reaction CFSE-low samples to define alloreactive CD4+ and CD8+ clones. Regulatory or non-regulatory origin was assigned to alloreactive CD4+ clones by matching of sequences to sorted unstimulated Treg and non-Treg repertoires. As stored in TCRdb, this immuneACCESS dataset retains in-frame rearrangements with V and J assigned. A fraction of the clones does not appear; measured against another copy, unresolved V genes explain less than half of the discrepancy, and the remainder lacks a known reason. V and J calls plus clone size are reproduced from that table; the DNA served to infer D and trimming. For this sample the table gives approximately 120,000 clones, of which 93% were detected only once. Clones ranked in the top ten supply approximately 0.17% of the sample.

The count of this clone is one. The antigen this receptor binds is unknown. Base qualities are not recorded, but no much larger clone differs from it by a single base. This receptor was obtained from a human donor in good health. Sequences were obtained from non-Treg CD4+ T cells sorted from blood. According to the study, the label for this sample's cell subset or site signals: FACS-sorted unstimulated CD4+ non-regulatory T cells. The chain is encoded by TRBV18 joined to TRBJ1-1, with the D segment identity uncertain. The bases read TGTGCCAGCTCACCACAGGGCATGAACACTGAAGCTTTCTTT. This is translated as CASSPQGMNTEAFF.